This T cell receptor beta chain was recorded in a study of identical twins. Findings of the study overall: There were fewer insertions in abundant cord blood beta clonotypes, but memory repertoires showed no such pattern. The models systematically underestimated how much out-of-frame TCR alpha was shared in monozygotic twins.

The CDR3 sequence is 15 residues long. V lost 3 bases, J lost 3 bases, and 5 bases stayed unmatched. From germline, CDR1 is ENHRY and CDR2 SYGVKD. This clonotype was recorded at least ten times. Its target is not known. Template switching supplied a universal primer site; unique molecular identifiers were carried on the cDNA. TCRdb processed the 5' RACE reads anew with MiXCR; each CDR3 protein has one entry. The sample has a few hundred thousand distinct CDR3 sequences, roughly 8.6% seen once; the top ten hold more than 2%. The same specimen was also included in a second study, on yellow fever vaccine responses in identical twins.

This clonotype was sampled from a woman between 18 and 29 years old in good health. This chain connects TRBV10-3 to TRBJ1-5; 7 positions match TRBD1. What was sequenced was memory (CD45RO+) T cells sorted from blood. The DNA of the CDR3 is TGTGCCATCAGTGAAGAGGGGGCCTACAATCAGCCCCAGCATTTT. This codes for CAISEEGAYNQPQHF.